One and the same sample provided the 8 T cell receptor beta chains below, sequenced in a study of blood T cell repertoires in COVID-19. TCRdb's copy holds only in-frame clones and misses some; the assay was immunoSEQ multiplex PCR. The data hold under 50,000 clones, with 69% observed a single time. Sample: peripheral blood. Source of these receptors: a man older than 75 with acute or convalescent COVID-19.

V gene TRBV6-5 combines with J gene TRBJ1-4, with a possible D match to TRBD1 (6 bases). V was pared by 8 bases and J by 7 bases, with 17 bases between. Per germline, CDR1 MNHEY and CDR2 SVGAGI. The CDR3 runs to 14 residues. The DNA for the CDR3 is TGTGCCAGCCCCTCAGACGGGACACCTGAAAAACTGTTTTTT. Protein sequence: CASPSDGTPEKLFF.

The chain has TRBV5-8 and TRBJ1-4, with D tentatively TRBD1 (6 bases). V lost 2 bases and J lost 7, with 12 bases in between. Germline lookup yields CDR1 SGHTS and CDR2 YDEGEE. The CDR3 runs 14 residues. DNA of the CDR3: TGTGCCAGCAGCTTCCCCAGGGGAAGTGAAAAACTGTTTTTT. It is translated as CASSFPRGSEKLFF.

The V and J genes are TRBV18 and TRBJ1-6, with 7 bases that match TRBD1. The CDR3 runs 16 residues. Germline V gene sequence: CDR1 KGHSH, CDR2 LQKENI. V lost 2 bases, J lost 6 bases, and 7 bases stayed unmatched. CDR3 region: CASSPNQGEGNSPLHF. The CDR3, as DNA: TGTGCCAGCTCACCAAATCAGGGGGAAGGTAATTCACCCCTCCACTTT.

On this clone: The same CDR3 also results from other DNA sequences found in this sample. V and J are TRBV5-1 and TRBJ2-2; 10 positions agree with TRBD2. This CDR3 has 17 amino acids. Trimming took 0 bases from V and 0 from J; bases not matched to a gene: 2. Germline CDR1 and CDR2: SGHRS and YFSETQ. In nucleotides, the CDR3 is TGCGCCAGCAGCTTGGGGCTAGCGGGAGCGAACACCGGGGAGCTGTTTTTT. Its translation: CASSLGLAGANTGELFF.

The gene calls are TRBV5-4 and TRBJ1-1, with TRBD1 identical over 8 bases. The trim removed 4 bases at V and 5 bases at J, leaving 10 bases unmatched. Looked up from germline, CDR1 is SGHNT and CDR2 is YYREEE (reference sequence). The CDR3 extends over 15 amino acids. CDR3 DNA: TGTGCCAGCAGCACCGGACAGGGTGTCGGAACTGAAGCTTTCTTT. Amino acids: CASSTGQGVGTEAFF.

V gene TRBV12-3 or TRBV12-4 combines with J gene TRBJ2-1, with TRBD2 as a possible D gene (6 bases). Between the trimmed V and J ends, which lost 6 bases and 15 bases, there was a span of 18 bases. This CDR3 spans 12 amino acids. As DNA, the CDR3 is TGTGCCAGCAGCAACGACGGGAGCCACCCGTTCTTC. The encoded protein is CASSNDGSHPFF.

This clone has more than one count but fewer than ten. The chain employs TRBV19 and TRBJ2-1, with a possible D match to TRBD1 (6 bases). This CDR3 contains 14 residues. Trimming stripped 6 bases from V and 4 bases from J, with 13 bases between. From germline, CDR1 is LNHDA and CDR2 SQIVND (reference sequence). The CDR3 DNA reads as TGTGCCAGTAGCCGGGACACGACATACAATGAGCAGTTCTTC. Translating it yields CASSRDTTYNEQFF.

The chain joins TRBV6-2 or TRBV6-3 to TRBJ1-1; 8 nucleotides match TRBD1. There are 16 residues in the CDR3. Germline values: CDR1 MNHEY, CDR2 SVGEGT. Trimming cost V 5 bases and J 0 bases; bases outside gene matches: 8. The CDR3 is CASSDPGQGVNTEAFF. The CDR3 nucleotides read TGTGCCAGCAGTGACCCCGGACAGGGTGTGAACACTGAAGCTTTCTTT.